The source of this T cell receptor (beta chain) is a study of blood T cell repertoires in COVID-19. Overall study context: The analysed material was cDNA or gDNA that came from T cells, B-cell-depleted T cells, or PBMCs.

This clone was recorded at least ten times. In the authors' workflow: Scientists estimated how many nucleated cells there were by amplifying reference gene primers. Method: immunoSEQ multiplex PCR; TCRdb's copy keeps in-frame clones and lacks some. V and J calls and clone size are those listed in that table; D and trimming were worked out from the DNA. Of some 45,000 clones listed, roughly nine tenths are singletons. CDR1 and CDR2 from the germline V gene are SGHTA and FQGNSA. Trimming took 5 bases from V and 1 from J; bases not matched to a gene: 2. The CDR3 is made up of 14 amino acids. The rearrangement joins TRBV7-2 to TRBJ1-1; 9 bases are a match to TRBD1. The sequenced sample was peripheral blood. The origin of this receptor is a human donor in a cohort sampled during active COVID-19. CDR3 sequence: CASSVQGANTEAFF. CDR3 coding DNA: TGTGCCAGCAGCGTACAGGGGGCGAACACTGAAGCTTTCTTT.